Below, 30 T cell receptor beta chains from the same sample are listed, as sequenced in a study of blood T cell repertoires in COVID-19. Profiled with immunoSEQ multiplex PCR; TCRdb holds only in-frame clones, not every one. The sample has around 68,000 clones, roughly 82% seen once. The sample was peripheral blood. These receptors came from an elderly man with active COVID-19.

This sequence joins TRBV6-1 and TRBJ1-5; 7 bases line up with TRBD1. CDR1 MNHNS and CDR2 SASEGT come from the germline V gene. The trim removed 2 bases at V and 6 bases at J, leaving 7 bases unmatched. The CDR3 extends over 15 amino acids. The CDR3 DNA follows: TGTGCCAGCAGTGAACTTGACAGGGTAGGTCAGCCCCAGCATTTT. Its translation is CASSELDRVGQPQHF.

CDR3 coding DNA: TGTGCCAGCAGTTTGGTCGTTACTAGCACAGATACGCAGTATTTT. Protein sequence: CASSLVVTSTDTQYF. The V and J genes are TRBV27 and TRBJ2-3; no clear D gene. Germline values: CDR1 MNHEY, CDR2 SMNVEV (reference sequence). V dropped 3 bases and J dropped 0 bases, with 10 bases sitting between them. This CDR3 has 15 residues.

The J gene is TRBJ1-1, the V gene TRBV5-8, with D perhaps TRBD1 (5 bases). CDR1 SGHTS and CDR2 YDEGEE come from the germline V gene. Between the trimmed V and J ends, which lost 5 bases and 1 base, there was a span of 9 bases. The CDR3 spans 13 residues. The CDR3 DNA is TGTGCCAGCAGTTGGACACGGAACACTGAAGCTTTCTTT. This gives the protein CASSWTRNTEAFF. The variable domain in full, with the rest retrieved from reference TRBV5-8 and TRBJ1-1, is EAGVTQSPTHLIKTRGQQATLRCSPISGHTSVYWYQQALGLGLQFLLWYDEGEERNRGNFPPRFSGRQFPNYSSELNVNALELEDSALYLCASSWTRNTEAFFGQGTRLTVV.

The V and J genes are TRBV9 and TRBJ2-3, with TRBD2 matching 10 bases. The CDR3 runs to 16 residues. The ends lost 4 bases at V and 5 bases at J; junction bases unmatched: 10. Germline V gene data show CDR1 as SGDLS and CDR2 as YYNGEE. CDR3 amino acids: CASSPEASGRGDTQYF. The CDR3 region has the DNA TGTGCCAGCAGCCCAGAGGCTAGCGGGAGAGGAGATACGCAGTATTTT.

The chain is built from TRBV18 and TRBJ1-2; D uncertain. The CDR3 extends over 13 amino acids. Germline values: CDR1 KGHSH, CDR2 LQKENI. The V end lost 3 bases, the J end lost 2 bases, and 7 bases lay between the germline ends. The CDR3 DNA is TGTGCCAGCTCACCGACTCGGAACTATGGCTACACCTTC. Its translation is CASSPTRNYGYTF.

V and J are TRBV25-1 and TRBJ1-2, with TRBD1 matching 8 bases. The ends lost 8 bases at V and 8 bases at J; junction bases unmatched: 7. This CDR3 region has 12 residues. CDR1 MGHDK and CDR2 SYGVNS come from the germline V gene. DNA of the CDR3: TGTGCCAGCCTAAACAGGGGGGACGGCTACACCTTC. Its protein product is CASLNRGDGYTF.

The rearrangement joins TRBV15 to TRBJ2-5; a possible D gene is TRBD1 (6 bases). This CDR3 is 13 amino acids long. The V gene lost 5 bases and the J gene lost 5 bases, with 12 bases spanning the gap. From germline, CDR1 is LNHNV and CDR2 YYDKDF (reference sequence). CDR3 DNA sequence: TGTGCCACCAGCCAGGGGATGCGGGAGACCCAGTACTTC. Protein sequence: CATSQGMRETQYF.

The rearrangement joins TRBV27 to TRBJ2-1; possibly TRBD1 for D (8 bases). Germline CDR1 and CDR2: MNHEY and SMNVEV (reference sequence). The CDR3 spans 15 residues. Between the trimmed V and J ends, which lost 5 bases and 8 bases, there was a span of 19 bases. CDR3 sequence reads: CASSPLTGGVYEQFF. CDR3 DNA sequence: TGTGCCAGCAGTCCCCTAACAGGGGGGGTCTATGAGCAGTTCTTC.

The chain couples TRBV7-2 to TRBJ2-1; D is possibly TRBD2 (5 bases). Trimming removed 7 bases from V and 9 bases from J, with 16 bases in between. This CDR3 contains 13 residues. From germline, CDR1 is SGHTA and CDR2 FQGNSA. The DNA of the CDR3 is TGTGCCAGCACCGTGGTATCACGGGGTGAGCAGTTCTTC. It translates to CASTVVSRGEQFF. The full variable domain, completed using reference TRBV7-2 and TRBJ2-1, is GAGVSQSPSNKVTEKGKDVELRCDPISGHTALYWYRQSLGQGLEFLIYFQGNSAPDKSGLPSDRFSAERTGGSVSTLTIQRTQQEDSAVYLCASTVVSRGEQFFGPGTRLTVL.

This chain joins TRBV5-1 and TRBJ2-7, with TRBD2 as a possible D gene (6 bases). The V and J ends lost 3 bases and 2 bases respectively, with 15 bases between them. Germline CDR1 and CDR2: SGHRS and YFSETQ. The CDR3 consists of 15 residues. DNA for the CDR3: TGCGCCAGCAGCTCGAAACCGGGAGACCCCTACGAGCAGTACTTC. This sequence encodes CASSSKPGDPYEQYF.

V gene TRBV7-3 combines with J gene TRBJ2-2; 10 nucleotides match TRBD1. Per the germline V gene, CDR1 is SGHTA and CDR2 is FQGTGA. Losses at the gene ends were 4 bases for V and 4 bases for J; bases not matched to a gene: 6. CDR3 size: 16 residues. The CDR3 bases are TGTGCCAGCAGCTATCGACAGGGGGCGGTCACCGGGGAGCTGTTTTTT. It yields the protein CASSYRQGAVTGELFF.

The chain employs TRBV28 and TRBJ2-2; the match to TRBD2 covers 7 bases. V lost 8 bases to trimming and J lost 4 bases; unmatched junction nucleotides: 10. CDR3 length: 15 amino acids. CDR1 is MDHEN, CDR2 SYDVKM, per germline. The DNA for the CDR3 is TGTGCCAGCTCCCGGGGAGGGGATACCACCGGGGAGCTGTTTTTT. Amino acids: CASSRGGDTTGELFF.

The chain is built from TRBV24-1 and TRBJ2-3; 8 bases agree with TRBD2. Trimming took 5 bases from V and 4 from J; bases not matched to a gene: 4. The germline gives CDR1 KGHDR, CDR2 SFDVKD. The CDR3 totals 14 residues. Written as DNA, the CDR3 is TGTGCCACCAGTGCGGGGGGGCCTGCAGATACGCAGTATTTT. It codes for CATSAGGPADTQYF.

The chain uses TRBV4-3 and TRBJ1-6; D is possibly TRBD1 (5 bases). CDR3 size: 15 residues. The germline gives CDR1 LGHNA, CDR2 YSLEER. Trimming left V 1 base short and J 8 bases short, with 12 bases between. CDR3 sequence (DNA): TGCGCCAGCAGCCAAGTCGCAGGGTGGCATTCACCCCTCCACTTT. It translates to CASSQVAGWHSPLHF.

The chain is built from TRBV4-2 and TRBJ2-3; 7 bases are a match to TRBD2. CDR3 length: 16 amino acids. V lost 0 bases, J lost 8 bases, and 11 bases stayed unmatched. CDR1 and CDR2 from the germline V gene are LGHNA and YNFKEQ. The CDR3 loop is CASSQDTQRPGGTQYF. The CDR3 coding sequence is TGTGCCAGCAGCCAAGATACACAGCGGCCGGGAGGTACGCAGTATTTT.

This chain uses TRBV14 with TRBJ2-7, with a weak D call TRBD2 (6 bases). The germline gives CDR1 SGHDN, CDR2 FVKESK. V was cut by 4 bases and J by 2 bases, with 9 bases left in between. The CDR3 runs to 13 residues. The CDR3 DNA reads as TGTGCCAGCAGCCGGGCGGGACCCTACGAGCAGTACTTC. Protein product: CASSRAGPYEQYF.

This sequence joins TRBV18 and TRBJ1-3; no reliable D call. This CDR3 spans 16 amino acids. Germline V gene data show CDR1 as KGHSH and CDR2 as LQKENI. Trimming cost V 3 bases and J 0 bases, with 12 bases left between them. CDR3 nucleotides: TGTGCCAGCTCACCGCGGCCATCGAGCTCTGGAAACACCATATATTTT. Translated: CASSPRPSSSGNTIYF.

The chain carries TRBV7-6 and TRBJ1-1, with a tentative D call TRBD1 (6 bases). The CDR3 contains 17 residues. V was cut by 2 bases and J by 4 bases, with 20 bases left in between. The germline CDR1 and CDR2 sequences are SGHVS and FNYEAQ. The chain's CDR3 is CASSLKTGGLHGTEAFF. For the CDR3, the DNA is TGTGCCAGCAGCTTAAAGACAGGAGGACTTCATGGCACTGAAGCTTTCTTT.

Only a few counts were recorded for this clone. The gene calls are TRBV12-3 or TRBV12-4 and TRBJ2-7; the D gene is possibly TRBD2 (6 bases). This CDR3 is 13 amino acids long. V lost 6 bases and J 5 bases, leaving 14 bases between the germline ends. CDR3 DNA: TGTGCCAGCAGACCCGGGGGAGTAGACGAGCAGTACTTC. This codes for CASRPGGVDEQYF.

The rearrangement joins TRBV5-4 to TRBJ2-2, with D possibly matching TRBD2 (5 bases). CDR1 SGHNT and CDR2 YYREEE come from the germline V gene (reference sequence). The CDR3 is 15 residues long. Deletions cut 0 bases from V and 0 bases from J, with 6 bases between. DNA for the CDR3: TGTGCCAGCAGCTTGGGGACTGCGAACACCGGGGAGCTGTTTTTT. Its translation is CASSLGTANTGELFF.

The chain joins TRBV9 to TRBJ1-4, with 7 nucleotides matching TRBD1. Trimming cost V 3 bases and J 4 bases; bases outside gene matches: 6. The CDR3 runs to 15 residues. From germline, CDR1 is SGDLS and CDR2 YYNGEE. CDR3 DNA sequence: TGTGCCAGCAGCGGGATGGGACAGTATAATGAAAAACTGTTTTTT. Residues: CASSGMGQYNEKLFF.

This clone was counted ten times or more. This sequence joins TRBV12-3 or TRBV12-4 and TRBJ1-2; 7 bases match TRBD1. CDR3 length equals 13 residues. V shed 6 bases and J 10 bases; nucleotides not matched to a gene: 11. The CDR3 loop is CASRTGRRSDYTF. The CDR3 DNA reads TGTGCCAGCAGGACAGGGCGAAGATCGGACTACACCTTC.

The chain combines TRBV6-1 with TRBJ1-5; 7 nucleotides agree with TRBD1. Trimming cost V 0 bases and J 6 bases; bases outside gene matches: 5. There are 15 residues in the CDR3. Per the germline V gene, CDR1 is MNHNS and CDR2 is SASEGT. The CDR3 nucleotides are TGTGCCAGCAGTGAAGCCGGAGGGGGCAGTCAGCCCCAGCATTTT. It yields the protein CASSEAGGGSQPQHF.

This clone was found a few times. The V and J genes are TRBV7-9 and TRBJ2-1; 12 nucleotides align to TRBD2. The length of the CDR3 is 15 residues. V lost 5 bases, J lost 7 bases, and 6 bases stayed unmatched. Germline lookup yields CDR1 SEHNR and CDR2 FQNEAQ (reference sequence). The CDR3: CASSVRTSGINEQFF. CDR3 bases: TGTGCCAGCAGCGTACGGACTAGCGGGATTAATGAGCAGTTCTTC.

This chain connects TRBV4-3 to TRBJ2-2, with no clear D. Germline V gene data show CDR1 as LGHNA and CDR2 as YSLEER. CDR3 length equals 15 residues. V shed 1 base and J shed 5 bases, with 11 bases lying between them. The CDR3 reads CASSQAARWTGELFF. The CDR3 region has the DNA TGCGCCAGCAGCCAAGCGGCTAGGTGGACCGGGGAGCTGTTTTTT.

This chain uses TRBV14 with TRBJ1-2, with a tentative D call TRBD1 (6 bases). V gave up 4 bases and J gave up 0 bases, with 12 bases separating them. CDR3 length: 15 residues. Germline V gene lookup returns CDR1 SGHDN and CDR2 FVKESK. This CDR3 reads CASSPNRDPNYGYTF. The CDR3 DNA is TGTGCCAGCAGCCCTAACAGGGACCCTAACTATGGCTACACCTTC. The full variable domain, with the rest looked up from reference TRBV14 and TRBJ1-2, is EAGVTQFPSHSVIEKGQTVTLRCDPISGHDNLYWYRRVMGKEIKFLLHFVKESKQDESGMPNNRFLAERTGGTYSTLKVQPAELEDSGVYFCASSPNRDPNYGYTFGSGTRLTVV.

The V call is TRBV6-6, the J call TRBJ2-1, with D perhaps TRBD1 (5 bases). The germline V gene has CDR1 MNHNY and CDR2 SVGAGI (reference sequence). The V and J ends lost 8 bases and 7 bases respectively, with 12 bases between them. This CDR3 spans 12 amino acids. The DNA of the CDR3 is TGTGCCAGCGGGGCTTACGGGAATGAGCAGTTCTTC. It codes for CASGAYGNEQFF.

J is TRBJ2-6 and V is TRBV5-1, with 9 bases identical to TRBD1. Germline loops: CDR1 SGHRS, CDR2 YFSETQ. V lost 3 bases, J lost 0 bases, and 7 bases stayed unmatched. The CDR3 extends over 18 amino acids. CDR3 protein: CASSSATGGGSGANVLTF. The DNA for the CDR3 is TGCGCCAGCAGCTCGGCGACAGGGGGTGGCTCTGGGGCCAACGTCCTGACTTTC.

The CDR3 DNA is TGTGCCAGCAGTTCTCCCGCTGGGGGAGGGCGCAATCAGCCCCAGCATTTT. It codes for CASSSPAGGGRNQPQHF. V is TRBV28 and J is TRBJ1-5, with D possibly being TRBD1 (5 bases). The germline V gene has CDR1 MDHEN and CDR2 SYDVKM. The V gene lost 4 bases and the J gene lost 2 bases, with 18 bases spanning the gap. The CDR3 sequence is 17 residues long.

This chain links TRBV29-1 with TRBJ2-7, with 8 positions matching TRBD1. V dropped 5 bases and J dropped 1; count of bases not matched to a gene: 7. The CDR3 totals 14 residues. Germline CDR1 reads SQVTM; CDR2 reads ANQGSEA. In DNA form, the CDR3 reads TGCAGCGTTTATGGGACAGGAGAATCCTACGAGCAGTACTTC. Its translation: CSVYGTGESYEQYF.